This TCR beta chain comes out of a study of T cells expressing NK-cell markers. About the study: Sequenced donors, eight in total, included seven who were HCMV-seropositive and one who was seronegative.

TCRdb re-called the 5' RACE reads; every CDR3 protein appears as one record, without DNA. The data show approximately 6,000 distinct CDR3 sequences, and the top ten clones hold roughly three fifths. This TCR was sampled from a man aged 18-30 years in good health. The sample comprised blood T cells: a sorted CD56 or NKG2C T cell subset, CD4+ or CD8+ T cells, or bulk PBMC T cells (not recorded which).

The CDR3 sequence is CASTSRGTCRCKLFF. V gene TRBV23-1 combines with J gene TRBJ1-4. TRBV23-1 has ORF status, its function being uncertain. This CDR3 is 15 amino acids long.